The next 12 T cell receptor beta chains were all read from a single sample in a study of blood T cell repertoires in COVID-19. The method was immunoSEQ multiplex PCR; TCRdb's version includes in-frame clones alone and lacks a portion of them. The data hold about 35,000 clones, with about 83% observed a single time. The specimen sequenced was peripheral blood. These receptors all come from a man aged 50-60 years with acute or convalescent COVID-19.

The chain recombines TRBV29-1 with TRBJ1-5; 9 positions agree with TRBD1. With 7 bases clipped from V and 3 bases from J, the junction kept 4 bases outside the gene matches. The CDR3 loop spans 13 amino acids. Germline CDR1 SQVTM, CDR2 ANQGSEA. The CDR3 DNA reads as TGCAGCGGGGGACAGGGCATCAATCAGCCCCAGCATTTT. It codes for CSGGQGINQPQHF.

The rearrangement uses TRBV6-6 and TRBJ1-4; 12 bases are a match to TRBD1. V gave up 6 bases and J gave up 8 bases; unmatched junction bases: 10. Germline CDR1 and CDR2: MNHNY and SVGAGI (reference sequence). This CDR3 spans 16 amino acids. CDR3 in amino acids: CASSLPGQGAREKLFF. Written as DNA, the CDR3 is TGTGCCAGCAGCCTGCCGGGACAGGGGGCAAGGGAAAAACTGTTTTTT.

This clone was counted only a few times. The rearrangement links TRBV5-1 to TRBJ1-5; D is unresolved. From germline, CDR1 is SGHRS and CDR2 YFSETQ. The germline V and J ends were trimmed by 5 bases and 1 base, with 13 bases remaining between them. This CDR3 has 15 amino acids. The CDR3 coding sequence is TGCGCCAGCAGTCCTACGGGGAGCAGCAATCAGCCCCAGCATTTT. It translates to CASSPTGSSNQPQHF.

This chain joins TRBV5-1 and TRBJ1-1; 9 nucleotides line up with TRBD1. Germline V CDR1 and CDR2: SGHRS, YFSETQ. V lost 3 bases, J lost 8 bases, and 8 bases stayed unmatched. The CDR3 spans 14 residues. CDR3 sequence (DNA): TGCGCCAGCAGCTCGACAGGGGGTCTTTCGGAAGCTTTCTTT. This gives the protein CASSSTGGLSEAFF.

The rearrangement uses TRBV6-6 and TRBJ1-5; D unresolved. CDR1 is MNHNY and CDR2 is SVGAGI in the germline V gene (reference sequence). There are 13 residues in the CDR3. V shed 8 bases and J shed 4 bases, with 12 bases lying between them. CDR3 DNA sequence: TGTGCCAGCGGTCCCCAGGCAAATCAGCCCCAGCATTTT. Translation: CASGPQANQPQHF.

The chain is built from TRBV2 and TRBJ2-7, with 9 positions matching TRBD1. The V segment lost 6 bases and the J segment 6 bases; nucleotides outside the gene matches: 6. This CDR3 has 13 amino acids. Germline-derived CDR1 and CDR2 are SNHLY and FYNNEI. The CDR3 sequence is CASRPTGGLEQYF. CDR3 DNA: TGTGCCAGCAGGCCGACAGGGGGTCTCGAGCAGTACTTC.

For the CDR3, the DNA is TGTGCCACCAGTCCTGACTCGATCCCTTATGGCTACACCTTC. It encodes CATSPDSIPYGYTF. This chain uses TRBV24-1 with TRBJ1-2; D is undetermined. This CDR3 is built from 14 residues. Germline CDR1 and CDR2: KGHDR and SFDVKD. Between the trimmed V and J ends, which lost 6 bases and 5 bases, there was a span of 15 bases.

The chain combines TRBV7-8 with TRBJ1-6, with 9 bases matching TRBD1. Germline loops: CDR1 SGHVS, CDR2 FQNEAQ. V lost 4 bases, J lost 5 bases, and 3 bases stayed unmatched. This CDR3 region has 15 residues. CDR3 sequence reads: CASSSRTGDNSPLHF. CDR3 DNA: TGTGCCAGCAGCTCCCGGACAGGGGATAATTCACCCCTCCACTTT.

CDR3 sequence: CAWSPTGDQPQHF. The CDR3 coding sequence is TGTGCCTGGAGTCCTACAGGGGATCAGCCCCAGCATTTT. The rearrangement joins TRBV30 to TRBJ1-5; the match to TRBD1 covers 7 bases. Germline V gene lookup returns CDR1 GTSNPN and CDR2 SVGIG (reference sequence). This CDR3 is 13 amino acids long. V was pared by 2 bases and J by 5 bases, with 3 bases of the junction left unmatched.

V gene TRBV20-1 combines with J gene TRBJ2-7; D may be TRBD1 (6 bases). Germline CDR1 DFQATT, CDR2 SNEGSKA (reference sequence). Trimming stripped 6 bases from V and 8 bases from J, with 14 bases between. The CDR3 sequence is 11 residues long. The CDR3 sequence is CSAPVGAQQYF. The CDR3 nucleotides are TGCAGTGCCCCGGTGGGGGCTCAGCAGTACTTC.

This chain links TRBV2 with TRBJ1-4, with a tentative D call TRBD1 (6 bases). Trimming shortened V by 6 bases and J by 11 bases, and 13 bases separated the two germline ends. The CDR3 runs 12 residues. Germline CDR1 is SNHLY and CDR2 is FYNNEI. The CDR3 DNA follows: TGTGCCAGCAGCGCGACAGGAGAGAAACTGTTTTTT. Its protein is CASSATGEKLFF.

This chain links TRBV29-1 with TRBJ2-3; 9 nucleotides align to TRBD2. J gave up 2 bases and V 4 bases, and 7 bases lay outside the gene matches. This CDR3 region has 15 residues. Germline assignment: CDR1 SQVTM and CDR2 ANQGSEA. The CDR3 DNA follows: TGCAGCGTTGTTCGCCTAGCGGGAACCACAGATACGCAGTATTTT. Amino acids: CSVVRLAGTTDTQYF.